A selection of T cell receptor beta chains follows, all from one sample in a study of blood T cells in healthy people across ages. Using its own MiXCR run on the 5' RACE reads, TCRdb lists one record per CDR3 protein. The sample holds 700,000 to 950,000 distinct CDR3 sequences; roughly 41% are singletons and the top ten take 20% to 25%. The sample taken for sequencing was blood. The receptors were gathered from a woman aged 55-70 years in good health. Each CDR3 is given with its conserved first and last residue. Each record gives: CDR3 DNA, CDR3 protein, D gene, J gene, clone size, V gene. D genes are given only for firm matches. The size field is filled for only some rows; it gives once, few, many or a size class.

DNA: TGCAGTGCTAGAGCAGGCGGCTTAACGAGCACTGAAGCTTTCTTT; CDR3: CSARAGGLTSTEAFF; D: -; J: TRBJ1-1; size: -; V: TRBV20-1
DNA: TGCGCCAGCGGACCATCGGGACACGAGAACACCGGGGAGCTGTTTTTT; CDR3: CASGPSGHENTGELFF; D: -; J: TRBJ2-2; size: -; V: TRBV10-2
DNA: TGCGCCAGCAGGGACCCTATGGGAGGGAACCATGGCTACACCTTC; CDR3: CASRDPMGGNHGYTF; D: -; J: TRBJ1-2; size: many; V: TRBV4-3
DNA: TGTGCCAGCAGTTACAGGTCTAGCAGTGAGCAGTTCTTC; CDR3: CASSYRSSSEQFF; D: -; J: TRBJ2-1; size: -; V: TRBV6-2/TRBV6-3
DNA: TGCAGCGCCCTTAGGCCTAGCGGGACTGGCGAGCAGTACTTC; CDR3: CSALRPSGTGEQYF; D: TRBD2; J: TRBJ2-7; size: -; V: TRBV20-1
DNA: TGCGCCAGCAGCTTGGCCATGGCAGGGCGGTTCGATACGCAGTATTTT; CDR3: CASSLAMAGRFDTQYF; D: -; J: TRBJ2-3; size: -; V: TRBV5-1
DNA: TGTGCCAGCAGCTTAGAACCAGTCCAAGAGACCCAGTACTTC; CDR3: CASSLEPVQETQYF; D: -; J: TRBJ2-5; size: -; V: TRBV7-2
DNA: TGTGCCAGCAGTCCGACTAGCGGGACCTACGAGCAGTACTTC; CDR3: CASSPTSGTYEQYF; D: TRBD2; J: TRBJ2-7; size: many; V: TRBV27
DNA: TGTGCCAGCAGGGATAGGACAGGGAACACCTACGAGCAGTACTTC; CDR3: CASRDRTGNTYEQYF; D: TRBD1; J: TRBJ2-7; size: -; V: TRBV28
DNA: TGCAGTGGTCGACTAGCGGGGGGCCACGAGCAGTACTTC; CDR3: CSGRLAGGHEQYF; D: TRBD2; J: TRBJ2-7; size: few; V: TRBV20-1
DNA: TGTGCCAGCAGCTTAGTTCGGTCAGCGGGGGGAAATCGGAATGAGCAGTACTTC; CDR3: CASSLVRSAGGNRNEQYF; D: TRBD2; J: TRBJ2-5; size: -; V: TRBV7-2
DNA: TGCAGTGCTGGAGATTTTAGGAACAGGGTTGGCGGCTACGAGCAGTACTTC; CDR3: CSAGDFRNRVGGYEQYF; D: -; J: TRBJ2-7; size: -; V: TRBV20-1
DNA: TGTGCCAGCAGTGATAGGGCAGGCTATGGCTACACCTTC; CDR3: CASSDRAGYGYTF; D: -; J: TRBJ1-2; size: many; V: TRBV6-1
DNA: TGCAGTGCTAGAGTAGTGGAAGCGGGGGGTCACAATGAGCAGTACTTC; CDR3: CSARVVEAGGHNEQYF; D: TRBD2; J: TRBJ2-7; size: -; V: TRBV20-1
DNA: TGTGCCATCAGTGAGTGGGAACTAGCGAGCACAGATACGCAGTATTTT; CDR3: CAISEWELASTDTQYF; D: TRBD2; J: TRBJ2-3; size: -; V: TRBV10-3
DNA: TGTGCCAGCAGCTTCAGCCTAGCGGGCGATGAGCAGTTCTTC; CDR3: CASSFSLAGDEQFF; D: TRBD2; J: TRBJ2-1; size: few; V: TRBV5-4
DNA: TGTGCCAGCAGTTATGGCGGGAGTACCTCCTACGAGCAGTACTTC; CDR3: CASSYGGSTSYEQYF; D: TRBD2; J: TRBJ2-7; size: few; V: TRBV6-2/TRBV6-3
DNA: TGTGCCATCAGATTACCGGGACAGGGGACCTACGAGCAGTACTTC; CDR3: CAIRLPGQGTYEQYF; D: TRBD1; J: TRBJ2-7; size: -; V: TRBV10-3
DNA: TGTGCCACCAGCACGGCAGTCGACAATGAGCAGTTCTTC; CDR3: CATSTAVDNEQFF; D: -; J: TRBJ2-1; size: many; V: TRBV15
DNA: TGTGCCAGCAGTGAACCCACATCAGAGCAGTACTTC; CDR3: CASSEPTSEQYF; D: -; J: TRBJ2-7; size: few; V: TRBV6-1
DNA: TGCAGTGCTTCCGGACAGGGGGCGCAAAGCAATCAGCCCCAGCATTTT; CDR3: CSASGQGAQSNQPQHF; D: TRBD1; J: TRBJ1-5; size: few; V: TRBV20-1
DNA: TGCGCCAGCAGTTTACAGGGGGCTGTCACAGATACGCAGTATTTT; CDR3: CASSLQGAVTDTQYF; D: TRBD1; J: TRBJ2-3; size: few; V: TRBV5-1
DNA: TGTGCCAGCAGCCGGCCATCAACTCGGGCGCAGTATTTT; CDR3: CASSRPSTRAQYF; D: -; J: TRBJ2-3; size: -; V: TRBV7-2
DNA: TGCAGCGTTGTTTCTAGTTCCCTAGAGACCCAGTACTTC; CDR3: CSVVSSSLETQYF; D: -; J: TRBJ2-5; size: -; V: TRBV29-1
DNA: TGTGCCAGCACGCACGGTCCCCACAATGAGCAGTTCTTC; CDR3: CASTHGPHNEQFF; D: -; J: TRBJ2-1; size: -; V: TRBV27
DNA: TGTGCCAGCAGTTACGGGTTTACTAGCGTGACCTCCTACAATGAGCAGTTCTTC; CDR3: CASSYGFTSVTSYNEQFF; D: TRBD2; J: TRBJ2-1; size: few; V: TRBV6-2/TRBV6-3
DNA: TGCGCCAGCAGTTTGGAAGCAGCAGGAAACACTGAAGCTTTCTTT; CDR3: CASSLEAAGNTEAFF; D: -; J: TRBJ1-1; size: -; V: TRBV5-1
DNA: TGTGCCAGCAGCCAAGAAAGTAGGGCCTCACCCCTCCACTTT; CDR3: CASSQESRASPLHF; D: -; J: TRBJ1-6; size: -; V: TRBV3-1
DNA: TGCAGTGCTAGTTGGCAGGGGTCAACTAGCACAGATACGCAGTATTTT; CDR3: CSASWQGSTSTDTQYF; D: -; J: TRBJ2-3; size: -; V: TRBV20-1
DNA: TGTGCCAGCAGGTCAGGGAATACCTACACCGGGGAGCTGTTTTTT; CDR3: CASRSGNTYTGELFF; D: -; J: TRBJ2-2; size: -; V: TRBV6-5
DNA: TGCGCCAGCAGCTTGGGGACTAGCGGTTCGTCTGAGCAGTTCTTC; CDR3: CASSLGTSGSSEQFF; D: TRBD2; J: TRBJ2-1; size: once; V: TRBV7-8
DNA: TGTGCCAGCAGCGTGACCCAGATCTATGGCTACACCTTC; CDR3: CASSVTQIYGYTF; D: -; J: TRBJ1-2; size: -; V: TRBV21-1
DNA: TGTGCCAGCAGTTTATGGACAGTTGAGCAGTTCTTC; CDR3: CASSLWTVEQFF; D: -; J: TRBJ2-1; size: -; V: TRBV28
DNA: TGTGCCAGCAGCTGGAGGGAGACCCAGTACTTC; CDR3: CASSWRETQYF; D: -; J: TRBJ2-5; size: many; V: TRBV2
DNA: TGTGCCAGCACTGGCACAGTTCGCGCTTTCTTT; CDR3: CASTGTVRAFF; D: -; J: TRBJ1-1; size: -; V: TRBV6-6
DNA: TGTGCCAGCAGTAAGATTCCGGGACCACTCTACGAGCAGTACTTC; CDR3: CASSKIPGPLYEQYF; D: -; J: TRBJ2-7; size: -; V: TRBV6-1
DNA: TGTGCCAGCAGTTCCCTACAGGGTAGCCTCACAGATACGCAGTATTTT; CDR3: CASSSLQGSLTDTQYF; D: -; J: TRBJ2-3; size: -; V: TRBV7-9
DNA: TGTGCCAGCAGCAATAGCGAGAGCTCCTACAATGAGCAGTTCTTC; CDR3: CASSNSESSYNEQFF; D: -; J: TRBJ2-1; size: few; V: TRBV7-9
DNA: TGTGCCAGCAGTCTTTACACCGGGGAGCTGTTTTTT; CDR3: CASSLYTGELFF; D: -; J: TRBJ2-2; size: many; V: TRBV25-1
DNA: TGTGCCAGCAGCAAAGAGGCGGAGAGGGGGCCACCCCTCCACTTT; CDR3: CASSKEAERGPPLHF; D: -; J: TRBJ1-6; size: -; V: TRBV21-1